Following are 24 T cell receptor beta chains from one sample sequenced in a study of blood T cell repertoires in COVID-19. TCRdb's table, derived via immunoSEQ multiplex PCR, lists solely in-frame clones and lacks some. The table lists 150,000 or so clones, around 88% of them singletons, with 3.6% in the top ten. Sequenced sample: PBMCs or T cells enriched from blood (not recorded which). All receptors derive from a woman aged 45-60 years in a cohort exposed to, infected with or recovered from COVID-19 (not recorded which).

The gene calls are TRBV7-2 and TRBJ1-6, with unresolved D. The CDR3 is made up of 15 amino acids. Germline-derived CDR1 and CDR2 are SGHTA and FQGNSA. Trimming cost V 1 base and J 9 bases, with 13 bases left between them. CDR3 residues: CASSLDRPDGSPLHF. The CDR3 DNA is TGTGCCAGCAGCTTAGACCGCCCAGATGGTTCACCCCTCCACTTT.

The V gene is TRBV7-2, the J gene TRBJ2-7; 8 bases map to TRBD1. Losses at the gene ends were 5 bases for V and 3 bases for J; bases not matched to a gene: 6. The CDR3 contains 14 residues. Germline V gives CDR1 SGHTA, CDR2 FQGNSA. The DNA of the CDR3 is TGTGCCAGCAGCCCCAGGGGGCGAGACTACGAGCAGTACTTC. Translated: CASSPRGRDYEQYF.

The chain joins TRBV7-3 to TRBJ2-3; D gene unclear. V was cut by 5 bases and J by 6 bases, with 12 bases left in between. The CDR3 sequence is 13 residues long. CDR1 SGHTA and CDR2 FQGTGA come from the germline V gene. The DNA of the CDR3 is TGTGCCAGCAGCCCCCTTGCGTGGGATACGCAGTATTTT. Residues: CASSPLAWDTQYF.

This clone was observed once. This rearrangement joins TRBV5-4 to TRBJ1-1; the D gene is possibly TRBD1 (6 bases). This CDR3 has 14 amino acids. The germline V gene encodes CDR1 SGHNT and CDR2 YYREEE (reference sequence). The V gene lost 4 bases and the J gene lost 11 bases, with 21 bases spanning the gap. CDR3 nucleotide sequence: TGTGCCAGCAGCGCCTCCGGGACATGGAATCCGGCTTTCTTT. Translated, it gives CASSASGTWNPAFF.

The chain joins TRBV25-1 to TRBJ1-3; D unresolved. V dropped 3 bases and J dropped 9 bases, with 6 bases sitting between them. The CDR3 loop spans 11 amino acids. The germline gives CDR1 MGHDK, CDR2 SYGVNS. CDR3 in amino acids: CASSERGTIYF. CDR3 nucleotides: TGTGCCAGCAGTGAGCGTGGCACCATATATTTT.

The chain uses TRBV6-5 and TRBJ1-4, with a possible D match to TRBD1 (6 bases). Trimming cost V 6 bases and J 7 bases, with 12 bases left between them. Germline CDR1 reads MNHEY; CDR2 reads SVGAGI. This CDR3 has 13 residues. DNA for the CDR3: TGTGCCAGCAGCCAGGGGAGGGGTGAAAAACTGTTTTTT. This codes for CASSQGRGEKLFF.

The genes are TRBV3-1 (or the pseudogene TRBV3-2) and TRBJ1-3; weak D call: TRBD1 (6 bases). Germline V gives CDR1 LGHDT, CDR2 YNNKEL (reference sequence). The CDR3 loop spans 15 amino acids. With 1 base removed from V and 1 base from J, the gap between germline ends came to 8 bases. The chain's CDR3 is CASSQGTGSGNTIYF. DNA of the CDR3: TGTGCCAGCAGCCAAGGAACAGGGTCTGGAAACACCATATATTTT.

This chain links TRBV25-1 with TRBJ2-3; weak D call: TRBD2 (5 bases). The germline V gene has CDR1 MGHDK and CDR2 SYGVNS. Trimming shortened V by 1 base and J by 3 bases, and 8 bases separated the two germline ends. The CDR3 is 14 amino acids. The CDR3 is CASSELRATDTQYF. CDR3 bases: TGTGCCAGCAGTGAATTGAGGGCTACAGATACGCAGTATTTT.

There are a few counts of this clone. V and J are TRBV12-2 and TRBJ2-4; the table assigns TRBD1, which was not confirmed against the DNA. TRBV12-2 is described as a pseudogene. The CDR3 length is 21 residues. Written as DNA, the CDR3 is TGTGCAAGTCGATCGGACATGTATCGGACGGGCCTAAGACCAGCCAAAAACATTCAGTACTTC. This codes for CASRSDMYRTGLRPAKNIQYF.

V gene TRBV9 combines with J gene TRBJ2-2; the D gene is possibly TRBD2 (5 bases). The germline CDR1 and CDR2 sequences are SGDLS and YYNGEE. The ends were cut back, 4 bases at V and 2 bases at J, with 15 bases in the middle. There are 16 residues in the CDR3. DNA of the CDR3: TGTGCCAGCAGCCCACGAGGGCAGGCTAACACCGGGGAGCTGTTTTTT. Its translation is CASSPRGQANTGELFF.

The V call is TRBV19, the J call TRBJ1-3; D gene ambiguous. This CDR3 is built from 15 residues. V lost 6 bases and J lost 2, with 14 bases in between. From germline, CDR1 is LNHDA and CDR2 SQIVND (reference sequence). CDR3 sequence: CASSQLAAAGNTIYF. In nucleotides, the CDR3 is TGTGCCAGTAGCCAATTGGCTGCGGCTGGAAACACCATATATTTT.

This sequence joins TRBV19 and TRBJ1-6; D is unresolved. This CDR3 spans 13 amino acids. V was cut by 11 bases and J by 8 bases, with 16 bases left in between. The germline V gene encodes CDR1 LNHDA and CDR2 SQIVND (reference sequence). Here the CDR3 reads CAVRGRGDSPLHF. The CDR3 DNA reads TGTGCCGTAAGAGGGCGCGGGGATTCACCCCTCCACTTT.

The V call is TRBV6-5, the J call TRBJ2-5; tentative D call: TRBD2 (5 bases). The germline V gene encodes CDR1 MNHEY and CDR2 SVGAGI. The CDR3 extends over 13 amino acids. Trimming took off 2 bases at V and 7 bases at J, with 11 bases between the two ends. CDR3 sequence reads: CASSYREGGTQYF. The DNA for the CDR3 is TGTGCCAGCAGTTACCGAGAGGGCGGGACCCAGTACTTC.

The chain carries TRBV6-5 and TRBJ2-7, with a tentative D call TRBD1 (6 bases). The V gene's germline CDR1 is MNHEY and CDR2 SVGAGI. Trimming left V 0 bases short and J 3 bases short, with 12 bases between. The CDR3 is made up of 15 amino acids. For the CDR3, the DNA is TGTGCCAGCAGTTACTCGCCACAGGGTAGCTACGAGCAGTACTTC. It is translated as CASSYSPQGSYEQYF.

The chain couples TRBV19 to TRBJ1-1; D might be TRBD1 (6 bases). Germline CDR1 is LNHDA and CDR2 is SQIVND (reference sequence). The CDR3 spans 15 residues. V gave up 5 bases and J gave up 5 bases, with 18 bases separating them. The CDR3 here is CASSPRGGGRTEAFF. The CDR3 DNA sequence: TGTGCCAGTAGTCCCCGAGGGGGGGGACGAACTGAAGCTTTCTTT.

This clone was observed at least ten times. The rearrangement joins TRBV5-6 to TRBJ1-5; D might be TRBD1 (5 bases). The CDR3 sequence is 14 residues long. Trimming pared 1 base from V and 5 bases from J, leaving 10 bases between. Germline assignment: CDR1 SGHDT and CDR2 YYEEEE. DNA of the CDR3: TGTGCCAGCAGCTTGTTCAGGGAAGATCAGCCCCAGCATTTT. Translating gives CASSLFREDQPQHF. Full variable domain (outside the CDR3, taken from reference TRBV5-6 and TRBJ1-5): DAGVTQSPTHLIKTRGQQVTLRCSPKSGHDTVSWYQQALGQGPQFIFQYYEEEERQRGNFPDRFSGHQFPNYSSELNVNALLLGDSALYLCASSLFREDQPQHFGDGTRLSIL.

V gene TRBV6-5 combines with J gene TRBJ1-1; 8 bases align to TRBD1. V lost 5 bases to trimming and J lost 4 bases; unmatched junction nucleotides: 3. This CDR3 spans 13 amino acids. Germline V gene sequence: CDR1 MNHEY, CDR2 SVGAGI. CDR3 nucleotides: TGTGCCAGCAGTAATCAGGGGGCCACTGAAGCTTTCTTT. It translates to CASSNQGATEAFF.

The chain joins TRBV29-1 to TRBJ2-6; maybe TRBD2 (5 bases). CDR1 is SQVTM, CDR2 ANQGSEA, per germline. The CDR3 has 15 residues. The V gene lost 6 bases and the J gene lost 13 bases, with 25 bases spanning the gap. The CDR3: CSVGEGGYRIGVLTF. In DNA, the CDR3 is TGCAGCGTCGGAGAGGGTGGATACCGTATCGGGGTCCTGACTTTC.

The chain recombines TRBV6-6 with TRBJ1-1; no definite D call. Germline CDR1 and CDR2: MNHNY and SVGAGI (reference sequence). This CDR3 is built from 12 residues. The V gene lost 7 bases and the J gene lost 1 base, with 7 bases spanning the gap. The CDR3 loop reads CASTWANTEAFF. CDR3 in DNA: TGTGCCAGCACATGGGCGAACACTGAAGCTTTCTTT.

This clone was recorded a few times. This rearrangement joins TRBV5-1 to TRBJ1-3, with 7 bases that match TRBD1. J was trimmed by 9 bases and V by 4 bases; bases with no gene match: 13. The CDR3 is 15 amino acids. Germline V lookup: CDR1 SGHRS, CDR2 YFSETQ. CDR3 in amino acids: CASSQGQVGSGTIYF. CDR3 nucleotide sequence: TGCGCCAGCAGCCAAGGACAGGTCGGGAGTGGCACCATATATTTT.

The chain links TRBV29-1 to TRBJ2-3; the D gene is possibly TRBD2 (6 bases). This CDR3 has 14 residues. CDR1 SQVTM and CDR2 ANQGSEA come from the germline V gene. Deletions cut 4 bases from V and 0 bases from J, with 11 bases between. The CDR3 here is CSVVRGFSTDTQYF. The CDR3, as DNA: TGCAGCGTTGTTCGGGGGTTTAGCACAGATACGCAGTATTTT.

V is TRBV3-1 (or the pseudogene TRBV3-2) and J is TRBJ2-5, with D possibly TRBD1 on 5 matching bases. Germline V gives CDR1 LGHDT, CDR2 YNNKEL (reference sequence). This CDR3 is built from 15 residues. V was cut by 0 bases and J by 6 bases, with 14 bases left in between. Here the CDR3 DNA reads TGTGCCAGCAGCCAAGATAGGGGCGAGAGGAAGACCCAGTACTTC. Amino acid sequence: CASSQDRGERKTQYF.

This chain connects TRBV11-2 to TRBJ1-1, with TRBD1 matching over 8 bases. Germline V gives CDR1 SGHAT, CDR2 FQNNGV. This CDR3 is built from 14 residues. V lost 1 base to trimming and J lost 6 bases; unmatched junction nucleotides: 4. This chain's CDR3 is CASSLAGGRAEAFF. The CDR3 DNA is TGTGCCAGCAGCTTAGCAGGGGGCAGGGCTGAAGCTTTCTTT.

The chain links TRBV19 to TRBJ1-2, with D perhaps TRBD1 (6 bases). This CDR3 contains 13 residues. Trimming left V 5 bases short and J 3 bases short, with 10 bases between. Germline V CDR1 and CDR2: LNHDA, SQIVND (reference sequence). CDR3 protein: CASSEDSYYGYTF. CDR3 coding DNA: TGTGCCAGTAGTGAGGACAGCTACTATGGCTACACCTTC.